This T cell receptor beta chain was recorded in a study of blood T cell repertoires in COVID-19. Background on the study: T cells, B-cell-depleted T cells, or PBMCs supplied cDNA or gDNA.

As processed by the authors: Amplification from reference gene primers served as the basis for estimated nucleated cell counts. Produced via immunoSEQ multiplex PCR; TCRdb's table is partial and in-frame only. The V and J calls and the clone size are those of that table, but D and trimming were determined from the DNA. The sample has approximately 290,000 clones, around 90% seen once. Germline CDR1 and CDR2: LGHNA and YSLEER. Trimming stripped 1 base from V and 0 bases from J, with 13 bases between. The CDR3 runs to 18 residues. This clone was picked up one time. Sequencing was done on a sample of peripheral blood. J is TRBJ1-6 and V is TRBV4-3; D may be TRBD1 (5 bases). The origin of this receptor is a man aged 18 to 30 with active or convalescent COVID-19. The CDR3 protein is CASSQVGGRSSYNSPLHF. The CDR3 DNA reads as TGCGCCAGCAGCCAAGTGGGGGGAAGGAGCTCCTATAATTCACCCCTCCACTTT.